This T cell receptor (beta chain) originates from a study of blood T cell repertoires in COVID-19 (TCRdb year 2020). About the study as a whole: The collaborator samples originated in the United States, Italy and Spain and spanned the acute and convalescent phases of COVID-19. The prospective study material was composed of cDNA or gDNA derived from T cells, B-cell-depleted T cells, or PBMCs. Deeply sampled blood TCRbeta repertoires from subjects exposed to, actively infected with, or recovered from COVID-19 were included in the dataset. A freely available public database, intended as a resource for researchers studying the immune response to SARS-CoV-2, is where the repertoires were released. Samples were obtained from the ongoing ImmuneRACE study (first 160 participants) and from over 1,000 subjects provided by 6 global collaborators. The sample metadata nearly always contained a de-identified subject ID, COVID-19 status, age in years and sex. HLA class I and class II types, where available, came from metadata supplied by the sample provider rather than from assay-based typing.

The immunoSEQ Assay, a bias-controlled multiplex PCR, was used to amplify TCRbeta CDR3 regions from genomic DNA. The original pipeline was this. Nucleated cell counts per sample were estimated from amplification of reference gene primers within the assay. Sequence reads were collapsed and filtered to measure the absolute abundance of every unique TCRbeta CDR3 rearrangement. Productive Simpson clonality was computed per sample as the square root of Simpson's diversity index over productive rearrangements. Held by TCRdb, this immuneACCESS table contains in-frame sequences only and omits some clones. Under half of the omission traces to an unresolved V gene where checked; the cause of the rest is unknown. V and J calls and clone size come straight from that table; D and trimming were deduced from the DNA. Here the sample has about 380,000 clones; 85% occur a single time. The ten largest clones represent more than 3% of the sample.

Note on this clone: Its antigen has not been determined. Per-base qualities were not stored, and no clone one base away is much larger.

Collaborating institutions collected whole blood in K2EDTA tubes following their own protocols. For TCRbeta analysis, collaborators shipped samples in one of three forms: frozen whole blood, isolated PBMCs, or DNA extracted from either of those sample types. Broader findings and caveats from the paper: The amount of clinical and demographic metadata varied by source and participant and was provided uncurated.

V sheds 5 bases and J sheds 1 base, leaving 9 bases between their ends. Taken from cysteine to phenylalanine, the CDR3 has 14 residues. This entry keeps only the CDR3 DNA: 42 bases, framed from base 1. In the germline V gene, CDR1 corresponds to MNHEY and CDR2 to SVGAGI. This chain joins TRBV6-5 to TRBJ1-3; the D gene is unclear. This TCR was recovered from a woman aged 18-29 years with acute or convalescent COVID-19. Material for sequencing was peripheral blood. This receptor carries the CDR3 CASSPSSSGNTIYF. The bases are TGTGCCAGCAGTCCGTCGAGTTCTGGAAACACCATATATTTT.